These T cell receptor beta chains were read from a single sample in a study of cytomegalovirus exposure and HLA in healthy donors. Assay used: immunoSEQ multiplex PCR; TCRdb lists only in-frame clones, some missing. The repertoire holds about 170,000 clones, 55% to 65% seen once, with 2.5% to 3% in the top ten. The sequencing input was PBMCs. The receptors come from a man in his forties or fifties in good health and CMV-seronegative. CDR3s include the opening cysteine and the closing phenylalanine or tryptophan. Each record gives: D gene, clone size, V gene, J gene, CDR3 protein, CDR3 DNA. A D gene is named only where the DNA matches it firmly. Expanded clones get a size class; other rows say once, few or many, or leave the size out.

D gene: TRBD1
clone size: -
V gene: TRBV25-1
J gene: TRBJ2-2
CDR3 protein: CASSLRTGGFGELFF
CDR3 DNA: TGTGCCAGCAGTCTCAGGACAGGGGGCTTCGGGGAGCTGTTTTTT

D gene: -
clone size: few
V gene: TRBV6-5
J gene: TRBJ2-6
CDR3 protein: CASSYRAGSGANVLTF
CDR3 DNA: TGTGCCAGCAGTTACCGGGCGGGCTCTGGGGCCAACGTCCTGACTTTC

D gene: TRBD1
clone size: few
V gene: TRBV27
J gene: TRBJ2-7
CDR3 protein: CASSPSRDRSYEQYF
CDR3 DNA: TGTGCCAGCAGTCCATCAAGGGACAGATCTTACGAGCAGTACTTC

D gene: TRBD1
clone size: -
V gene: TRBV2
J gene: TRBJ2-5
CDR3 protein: CASSINRGAETQYF
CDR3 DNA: TGTGCCAGCAGCATCAACAGGGGGGCAGAGACCCAGTACTTC

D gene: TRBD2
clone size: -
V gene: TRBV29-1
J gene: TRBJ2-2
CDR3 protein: CSVNHFSGMDTGELLF
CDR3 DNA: TGCAGCGTAAACCACTTTAGCGGGATGGACACCGGGGAGCTGCTTTTT

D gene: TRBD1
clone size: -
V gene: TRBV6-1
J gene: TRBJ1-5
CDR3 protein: CASSEFGQGYNQPQHF
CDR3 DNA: TGTGCCAGCAGTGAATTTGGACAGGGCTACAATCAGCCCCAGCATTTT

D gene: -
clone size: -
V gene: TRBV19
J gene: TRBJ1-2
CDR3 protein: CASSIGGYNYGYTF
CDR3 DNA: TGTGCCAGTAGTATTGGAGGGTATAACTATGGCTACACCTTC

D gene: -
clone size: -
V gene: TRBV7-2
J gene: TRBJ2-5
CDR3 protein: CASSLSVTGAQGEQYF
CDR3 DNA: TGTGCCAGCAGCTTGTCTGTTACGGGAGCGCAGGGGGAGCAGTACTTC

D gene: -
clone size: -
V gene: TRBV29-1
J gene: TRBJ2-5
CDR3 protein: CSVERGGKETQYF
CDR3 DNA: TGCAGCGTTGAAAGGGGGGGCAAAGAGACCCAGTACTTC

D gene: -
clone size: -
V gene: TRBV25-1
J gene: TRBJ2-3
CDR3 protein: CASSERGDGDTQYF
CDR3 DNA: TGTGCCAGCAGTGAACGAGGAGATGGTGATACGCAGTATTTT

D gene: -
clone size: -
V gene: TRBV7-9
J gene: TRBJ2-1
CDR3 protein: CSSSPTYNEQFF
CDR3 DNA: TGTTCCAGCAGCCCCACTTACAATGAGCAGTTCTTC

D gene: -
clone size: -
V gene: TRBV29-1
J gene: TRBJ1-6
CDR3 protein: CSVAQGGNSPLHF
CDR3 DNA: TGCAGCGTTGCGCAGGGCGGCAATTCACCCCTCCACTTT

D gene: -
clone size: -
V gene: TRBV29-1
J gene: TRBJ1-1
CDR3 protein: CSVAGDQFRNLNTEAFF
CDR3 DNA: TGCAGCGTAGCGGGGGATCAATTTCGGAACCTGAACACTGAAGCTTTCTTT

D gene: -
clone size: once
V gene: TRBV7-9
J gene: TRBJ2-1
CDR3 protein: CSSSFQGHLRFF
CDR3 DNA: TGTTCCAGCAGCTTCCAGGGCCATTTACGGTTCTTC

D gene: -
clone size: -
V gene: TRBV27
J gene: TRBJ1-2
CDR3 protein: CASSLSRDTATGYTF
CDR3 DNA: TGTGCCAGCAGTTTATCAAGGGACACGGCAACTGGCTACACCTTC

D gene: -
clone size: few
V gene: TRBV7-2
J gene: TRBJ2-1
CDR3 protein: CASSDSSYNEQFF
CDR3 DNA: TGTGCCAGCAGCGACAGCTCCTACAATGAGCAGTTCTTC

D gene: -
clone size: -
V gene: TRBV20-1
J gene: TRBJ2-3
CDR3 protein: CSAEDLDTQYF
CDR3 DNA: TGCAGTGCTGAAGACTTGGATACGCAGTATTTT

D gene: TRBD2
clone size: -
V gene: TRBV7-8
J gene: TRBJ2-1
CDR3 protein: CASSLVLTGRRGDEQFF
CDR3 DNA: TGTGCCAGCAGCTTAGTCCTAACTGGAAGGCGGGGGGATGAGCAGTTCTTC

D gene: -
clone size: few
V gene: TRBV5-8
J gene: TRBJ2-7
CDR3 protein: CASSLNNREYEQYF
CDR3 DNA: TGTGCCAGCAGCTTGAATAACAGGGAATACGAGCAGTACTTC

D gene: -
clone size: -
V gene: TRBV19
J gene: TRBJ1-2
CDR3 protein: CASSITGASYGYTF
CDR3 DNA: TGTGCCAGTAGTATAACTGGGGCCAGCTATGGCTACACCTTC

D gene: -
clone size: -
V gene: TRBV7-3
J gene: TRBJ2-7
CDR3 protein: CASSLGATTYEQYF
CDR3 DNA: TGTGCCAGCAGCTTAGGGGCTACGACCTACGAGCAGTACTTC

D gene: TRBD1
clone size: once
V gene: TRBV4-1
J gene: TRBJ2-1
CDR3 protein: CASSLLGTGVNEQFF
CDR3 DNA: TGCGCCAGCAGCCTCCTTGGGACAGGGGTCAATGAGCAGTTCTTC

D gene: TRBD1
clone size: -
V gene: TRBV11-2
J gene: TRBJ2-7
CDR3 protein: CASSRGTGDYEQYF
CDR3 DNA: TGTGCCAGCAGTCGTGGGACAGGGGACTACGAGCAGTACTTC

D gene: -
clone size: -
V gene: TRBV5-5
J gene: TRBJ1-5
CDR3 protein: CASSLMGETYQPQHF
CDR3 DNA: TGTGCCAGCAGCTTAATGGGCGAGACCTATCAGCCCCAGCATTTT

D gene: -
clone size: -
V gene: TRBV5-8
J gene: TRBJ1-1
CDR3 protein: CASRFSTWRDTEAFF
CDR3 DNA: TGTGCCAGCAGGTTTTCGACCTGGAGGGACACTGAAGCTTTCTTT

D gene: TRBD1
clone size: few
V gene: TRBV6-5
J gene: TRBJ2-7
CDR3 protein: CASSYSPDRAYEQYF
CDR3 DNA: TGTGCCAGCAGTTACTCGCCGGACAGGGCCTACGAGCAGTACTTC

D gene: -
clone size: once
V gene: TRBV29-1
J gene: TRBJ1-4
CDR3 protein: CSVEVGGGGEKLFF
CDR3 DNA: TGCAGCGTTGAAGTTGGGGGAGGCGGTGAAAAACTGTTTTTT

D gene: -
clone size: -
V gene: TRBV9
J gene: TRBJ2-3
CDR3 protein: CASSPRGGGTDTQYF
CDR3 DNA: TGTGCCAGCAGCCCCCGGGGAGGGGGTACAGATACGCAGTATTTT

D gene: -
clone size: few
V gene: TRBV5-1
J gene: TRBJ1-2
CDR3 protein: CASSLAGGDYGYTF
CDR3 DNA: TGCGCCAGCAGCTTGGCGGGGGGGGACTATGGCTACACCTTC

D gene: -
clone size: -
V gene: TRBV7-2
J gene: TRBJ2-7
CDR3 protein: CASSRAHAGPADEQYF
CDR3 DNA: TGTGCCAGCAGCCGAGCCCATGCGGGGCCCGCGGACGAGCAGTACTTC